A selection of T cell receptor beta chains follows, all from one sample in a study of brain T cells in children with intractable seizures. Profiling relied on immunoSEQ multiplex PCR, and the TCRdb table lists in-frame clones only, not all of them. The table has 340,000 or so clones, 93% seen once. Sequences were derived from peripheral blood, sampled about 5 months after surgery. The receptors here all came from a boy younger than two with tuberous sclerosis and intractable seizures. The CDR3 runs from the conserved cysteine through the conserved F or W. D genes are given only for firm matches.

V gene,J gene,D gene,CDR3 length,CDR3 protein,CDR3 DNA
TRBV6-5,TRBJ2-7,TRBD2,15,CASNDGLAGRWEQYF,TGTGCCAGCAACGACGGACTAGCGGGAAGGTGGGAGCAGTACTTC
TRBV5-5,TRBJ1-2,TRBD1,17,CASSFAPDRARDYGYTF,TGTGCCAGCAGCTTCGCCCCGGACAGGGCGCGGGACTATGGCTACACCTTC
TRBV7-2,TRBJ2-7,TRBD1,12,CASSRPGGEQYF,TGTGCCAGCAGTAGACCAGGGGGCGAGCAGTACTTC
TRBV7-9,TRBJ2-7,-,14,CASSSPTGSYEQYF,TGTGCCAGCAGCTCCCCCACTGGATCCTACGAGCAGTACTTC
TRBV3-1/TRBV3-2,TRBJ2-5,TRBD2,18,CASSQVGIGGGIQETQYF,TGTGCCAGCAGCCAAGTTGGTATAGGCGGGGGGATCCAAGAGACCCAGTACTTC
TRBV5-1,TRBJ2-7,-,14,CASSLQGFSYEQYF,TGCGCCAGCAGCTTACAGGGATTCTCCTACGAGCAGTACTTC
TRBV4-2,TRBJ1-2,-,11,CASRMDYGYTF,TGTGCCAGCAGAATGGATTATGGCTACACCTTC
TRBV23-1,TRBJ1-1,-,15,CASSQPGQPNTEAFF,TGCGCCAGCAGTCAACCCGGACAGCCGAACACTGAAGCTTTCTTT
TRBV5-8,TRBJ1-2,-,15,CASSFTKGGYYGYTF,TGTGCCAGCAGCTTTACTAAGGGCGGGTACTATGGCTACACCTTC
TRBV19,TRBJ1-4,TRBD1,15,CASSPQDRGNEKLFF,TGTGCCAGTAGTCCACAAGACAGGGGAAATGAAAAACTGTTTTTT
TRBV10-1,TRBJ2-7,TRBD2,16,CASSESPGLALLEQYF,TGCGCCAGCAGTGAGTCGCCGGGACTAGCGTTACTCGAGCAGTACTTC
TRBV30,TRBJ1-3,TRBD1,14,CAWSDRGSGNTIYF,TGTGCCTGGAGTGACAGGGGATCCGGAAACACCATATATTTT
TRBV6-5,TRBJ2-2,-,13,CASTPTGTGELFF,TGTGCCAGCACCCCGACAGGCACCGGGGAGCTGTTTTTT
TRBV4-1,TRBJ1-1,-,15,CASSQYIAGATEAFF,TGCGCCAGCAGCCAATATATCGCAGGGGCCACTGAAGCTTTCTTT
TRBV6-5,TRBJ2-5,TRBD2,13,CATREGVGETQYF,TGTGCCACCAGGGAGGGAGTGGGGGAGACCCAGTACTTC
TRBV5-6,TRBJ2-3,TRBD1,16,CASSRTTGVVTDTQYF,TGTGCCAGCAGCAGAACGACAGGGGTGGTCACAGATACGCAGTATTTT
TRBV21-1,TRBJ1-2,-,14,CASSNYTELYGYTF,TGTGCCAGCAGCAATTATACAGAACTCTATGGCTACACCTTC
TRBV5-1,TRBJ1-2,TRBD1,15,CASSPSGTEKYGYTF,TGCGCCAGCAGCCCATCCGGGACAGAAAAGTATGGCTACACCTTC
TRBV27,TRBJ2-2,-,14,CASSLQGGTGELFF,TGTGCCAGCAGTTTACAGGGTGGCACCGGGGAGCTGTTTTTT